Listed below are T cell receptor beta chains from one sample, sequenced in a study of T cell responses to AZD1222 COVID-19 vaccine. Here immunoSEQ multiplex PCR was the method, and the copy in TCRdb shows in-frame clones only, minus some. The sample carries over 120,000 clones, 93% recorded once. The sample was peripheral blood, taken on day 0 of AZD1222 vaccination. These receptors came from an adult in good health. Both conserved end residues are part of each CDR3. A D gene is named only where the DNA matches it firmly. Clone size, where shown, is once, few, many, or a class for clones that have expanded.

>TRBJ2-3|.|TRBV29-1|.
CSVGYRGGSDTQYF
TGCAGCGTTGGGTACAGGGGAGGCTCAGATACGCAGTATTTT
>TRBJ1-5|.|TRBV20-1|TRBD1
CSASETGEGNQPQHF
TGCAGTGCTAGTGAAACAGGGGAGGGCAATCAGCCCCAGCATTTT
>TRBJ2-1|.|TRBV29-1|TRBD2
CSVEEASGRLNEQFF
TGCAGCGTTGAAGAGGCTAGCGGGAGGTTAAATGAGCAGTTCTTC
>TRBJ2-1|.|TRBV5-1|TRBD2
CASHIAGRYNEQFF
TGCGCCAGCCACATAGCGGGAAGGTACAATGAGCAGTTCTTC
>TRBJ1-1|.|TRBV6-4|.
CASREGGSDTEAFF
TGTGCCAGCAGGGAAGGGGGAAGCGACACTGAAGCTTTCTTT
>TRBJ1-4|once|TRBV12-3/TRBV12-4|.
CASSPDRDEKLFF
TGTGCCAGCAGTCCTGACAGAGATGAAAAACTGTTTTTT
>TRBJ1-4|.|TRBV7-9|.
CASSLAQTDKLFF
TGTGCCAGCAGCTTAGCGCAAACAGACAAACTGTTTTTT
>TRBJ1-4|.|TRBV29-1|.
CSVEKAGANEKLFF
TGCAGCGTTGAAAAGGCAGGGGCTAATGAAAAACTGTTTTTT
>TRBJ2-1|.|TRBV4-2|.
CASSQSDMRTSDPADNEQFF
TGTGCCAGCAGCCAATCCGACATGAGGACGTCGGACCCCGCTGACAATGAGCAGTTCTTC
>TRBJ2-1|.|TRBV24-1|TRBD2
CATSDAGTSGYNEQFF
TGTGCCACCAGTGATGCCGGGACTAGCGGGTACAATGAGCAGTTCTTC
>TRBJ2-2|.|TRBV5-1|.
CASSLIRVGTGELFF
TGCGCCAGCAGCTTGATCAGGGTAGGGACCGGGGAGCTGTTTTTT
>TRBJ1-3|.|TRBV7-2|.
CASSLDSGPGNTIYF
TGTGCCAGCAGCTTAGACTCCGGTCCTGGAAACACCATATATTTT
>TRBJ2-1|.|TRBV2|.
CASSDRTTYNEQFF
TGTGCCAGCAGTGACAGGACCACCTACAATGAGCAGTTCTTC
>TRBJ2-5|.|TRBV27|.
CASSLTGEGRRETQYF
TGTGCCAGCAGCTTGACAGGGGAGGGCCGAAGGGAGACCCAGTACTTC
>TRBJ2-7|.|TRBV27|.
CASSLSGESSYEQYF
TGTGCCAGCAGTTTATCCGGGGAAAGCTCCTACGAGCAGTACTTC
>TRBJ1-2|.|TRBV6-1|.
CASSEAGWQYEANYGYTF
TGTGCCAGCAGTGAAGCGGGTTGGCAGTATGAAGCTAACTATGGCTACACCTTC
>TRBJ1-5|.|TRBV19|.
CASSETDSNQPQHF
TGTGCCAGTAGTGAAACAGATAGCAATCAGCCCCAGCATTTT
>TRBJ2-1|.|TRBV30|TRBD2
CAWKRREINNEQFF
TGTGCCTGGAAGAGGCGGGAGATCAACAATGAGCAGTTCTTC
>TRBJ1-5|.|TRBV2|.
CASSGRDCNQPQHF
TGTGCCAGCAGTGGTAGGGATTGCAATCAGCCCCAGCATTTT
>TRBJ2-5|.|TRBV11-2|.
CASSLELSLEQETQYF
TGTGCCAGCAGCTTAGAGCTTAGTTTGGAGCAAGAGACCCAGTACTTC
>TRBJ2-1|.|TRBV29-1|TRBD1
CSVERTGEMFF
TGCAGCGTGGAGCGGACAGGGGAAATGTTCTTC
>TRBJ1-3|once|TRBV4-2|.
CASSQWDGGSGNTIYF
TGTGCCAGCAGCCAATGGGACGGAGGCTCTGGAAACACCATATATTTT
>TRBJ2-7|.|TRBV5-1|.
CASSLLPVRATQPNEQYF
TGCGCCAGCAGCTTGCTGCCTGTACGGGCCACTCAACCCAACGAGCAGTACTTC
>TRBJ1-1|.|TRBV7-9|.
CASSLGVTGLFGTEAFF
TGTGCCAGCAGCTTGGGAGTCACAGGATTGTTCGGCACTGAAGCTTTCTTT
>TRBJ2-7|.|TRBV18|.
CASSLAPDRFLSEQYF
TGTGCCAGCTCACTAGCCCCAGACAGGTTTCTGAGTGAGCAGTACTTC
>TRBJ1-2|.|TRBV29-1|TRBD1
CSVGDSENYGYTF
TGCAGCGTCGGGGACAGCGAAAACTATGGCTACACCTTC
>TRBJ1-1|.|TRBV14|.
CASSRQFRVDEAFF
TGTGCCAGCAGTCGACAGTTTAGGGTGGATGAAGCTTTCTTT
>TRBJ2-7|once|TRBV18|.
CASSPAPGILDEQYF
TGTGCCAGCTCACCCGCCCCTGGGATCCTAGACGAGCAGTACTTC
>TRBJ1-5|.|TRBV5-5|TRBD1
CASSLGTGGSNQPQHF
TGTGCCAGCAGCTTGGGGACAGGGGGCAGCAATCAGCCCCAGCATTTT
>TRBJ2-3|.|TRBV19|.
CASSRGGSDTQYF
TGTGCCAGTAGTAGGGGGGGCTCGGATACGCAGTATTTT
>TRBJ2-7|.|TRBV7-2|.
CASPWPYEQYF
TGTGCCAGCCCCTGGCCCTACGAGCAGTACTTC
>TRBJ2-1|.|TRBV21-1|.
CASSKAETGRGNEQFF
TGTGCCAGCAGCAAAGCGGAGACAGGGAGAGGGAATGAGCAGTTCTTC
>TRBJ1-1|.|TRBV19|.
CASSIQGVDTEAFF
TGTGCCAGTAGTATTCAGGGAGTTGACACTGAAGCTTTCTTT
>TRBJ2-1|once|TRBV18|TRBD2
CASSPGTNYNEQFF
TGTGCCAGCTCACCCGGGACTAACTACAATGAGCAGTTCTTC
>TRBJ2-6|.|TRBV5-6|.
CASSLKVSGANVLTF
TGTGCCAGCAGCTTGAAGGTCTCTGGGGCCAACGTCCTGACTTTC
>TRBJ2-3|.|TRBV5-1|TRBD1
CASRDRVTDTQYF
TGCGCCAGCCGGGACAGGGTCACAGATACGCAGTATTTT
>TRBJ2-7|once|TRBV10-3|.
CAISEGRAEQYF
TGTGCCATCAGTGAGGGCAGGGCCGAGCAGTACTTC
>TRBJ2-5|few|TRBV1|.
CTSSQAGLAGLETQYF
TGCACCAGCAGCCAAGCGGGACTAGCGGGACTAGAGACCCAGTACTTC
>TRBJ2-3|.|TRBV5-6|.
CASQDSLDTQYF
TGTGCCAGCCAGGACTCCTTAGATACGCAGTATTTT
>TRBJ1-5|.|TRBV4-1|.
CASSHDRFQPQHF
TGCGCCAGCAGCCATGACAGGTTTCAGCCCCAGCATTTT
>TRBJ1-1|once|TRBV7-6|.
CASSPSFKNTEAFF
TGTGCCAGCAGCCCAAGTTTTAAAAACACTGAAGCTTTCTTT
>TRBJ2-7|.|TRBV5-1|.
CASSLGVVSSYEQYF
TGCGCCAGCAGCCTCGGGGTCGTCAGCTCCTACGAGCAGTACTTC
>TRBJ1-2|.|TRBV12-3/TRBV12-4|.
CASSFNRGGYTF
TGTGCCAGCAGTTTCAATAGGGGTGGCTACACCTTC
>TRBJ2-5|.|TRBV19|.
CASSIKETQYF
TGTGCCAGTAGTATCAAAGAGACCCAGTACTTC
>TRBJ1-2|.|TRBV3-1/TRBV3-2|.
CASSQDFGGYNYGYTF
TGTGCCAGCAGCCAAGATTTTGGAGGGTATAACTATGGCTACACCTTC
>TRBJ1-1|.|TRBV11-1|.
CASSLEEGRTEAFF
TGTGCCAGCAGCTTAGAAGAGGGGCGCACTGAAGCTTTCTTT
>TRBJ2-7|.|TRBV11-2|TRBD2
CASSLASGAYEQYF
TGTGCCAGCAGCTTAGCTAGCGGGGCATACGAGCAGTACTTC
>TRBJ2-3|.|TRBV5-1|.
CASRTSGPSTDTQYF
TGCGCCAGCCGGACCAGCGGGCCAAGCACAGATACGCAGTATTTT
>TRBJ2-5|.|TRBV11-2|TRBD2
CASSFSGVVWETQYF
TGTGCCAGCAGCTTTAGCGGGGTAGTGTGGGAGACCCAGTACTTC
>TRBJ2-5|.|TRBV18|.
CASSPTHGETQYF
TGTGCCAGCTCACCAACCCACGGAGAGACCCAGTACTTC
>TRBJ1-4|.|TRBV9|.
CASSVAAGANEKLFF
TGTGCCAGCAGCGTAGCAGCTGGGGCTAATGAAAAACTGTTTTTT
>TRBJ1-5|once|TRBV20-1|TRBD1
CSATGDTAQHF
TGCAGTGCCACAGGGGACACGGCCCAGCATTTT
>TRBJ1-1|.|TRBV29-1|.
CSVRFNRLNTEAFF
TGCAGCGTACGCTTCAACAGATTGAACACTGAAGCTTTCTTT
>TRBJ2-2|few|TRBV19|.
CASSILALDTGELFF
TGTGCCAGTAGTATACTAGCGCTAGACACCGGGGAGCTGTTTTTT
>TRBJ2-3|.|TRBV24-1|TRBD2
CATSDSLAGTDTQYF
TGTGCCACCAGTGATTCACTAGCGGGCACAGATACGCAGTATTTT
>TRBJ1-2|.|TRBV5-5|TRBD1
CASSRQGLNYGYTF
TGTGCCAGCAGCCGACAGGGCCTGAACTATGGCTACACCTTC
>TRBJ2-2|.|TRBV28|TRBD2
CASSHPGLADYTGELFF
TGTGCCAGCAGTCATCCGGGACTAGCGGACTACACCGGGGAGCTGTTTTTT